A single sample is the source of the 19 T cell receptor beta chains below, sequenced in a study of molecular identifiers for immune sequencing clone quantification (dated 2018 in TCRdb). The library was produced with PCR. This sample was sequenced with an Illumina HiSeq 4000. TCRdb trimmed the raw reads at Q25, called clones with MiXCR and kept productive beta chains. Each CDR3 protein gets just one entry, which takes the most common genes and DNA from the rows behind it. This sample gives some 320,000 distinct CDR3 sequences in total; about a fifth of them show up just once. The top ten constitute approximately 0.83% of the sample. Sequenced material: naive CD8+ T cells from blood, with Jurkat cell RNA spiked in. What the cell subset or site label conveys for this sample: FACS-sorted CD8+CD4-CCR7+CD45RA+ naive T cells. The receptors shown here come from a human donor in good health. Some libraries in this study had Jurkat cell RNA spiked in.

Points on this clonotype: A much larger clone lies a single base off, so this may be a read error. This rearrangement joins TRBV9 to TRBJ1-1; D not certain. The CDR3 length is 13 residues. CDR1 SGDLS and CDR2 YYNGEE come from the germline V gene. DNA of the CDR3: TGTGCCAGCAGCGTAGACATGAACACTGAAACTTTCTTT. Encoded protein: CASSVDMNTETFF.

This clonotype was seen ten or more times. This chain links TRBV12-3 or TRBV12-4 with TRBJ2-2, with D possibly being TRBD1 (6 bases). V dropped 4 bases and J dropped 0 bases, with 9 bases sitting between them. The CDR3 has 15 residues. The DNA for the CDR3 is TGTGCCAGCAGTTCCCAGGGGCCGAACACCGGGGAGCTGTTTTTT. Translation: CASSSQGPNTGELFF.

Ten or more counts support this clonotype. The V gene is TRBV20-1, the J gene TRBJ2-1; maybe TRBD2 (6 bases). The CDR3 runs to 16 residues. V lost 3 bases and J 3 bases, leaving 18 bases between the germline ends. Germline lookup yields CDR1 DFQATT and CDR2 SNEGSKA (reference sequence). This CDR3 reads CSARDLAPGDYNEQFF. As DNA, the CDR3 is TGCAGTGCTAGGGATCTGGCACCGGGGGACTACAATGAGCAGTTCTTC.

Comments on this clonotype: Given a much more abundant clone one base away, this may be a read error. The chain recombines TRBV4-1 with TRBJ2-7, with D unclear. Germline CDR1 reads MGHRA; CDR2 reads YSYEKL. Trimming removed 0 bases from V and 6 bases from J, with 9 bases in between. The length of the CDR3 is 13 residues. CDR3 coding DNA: TGCGCCAGCAGCCAAGATATGGGATGCGAGCAGTACTTC. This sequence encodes CASSQDMGCEQYF.

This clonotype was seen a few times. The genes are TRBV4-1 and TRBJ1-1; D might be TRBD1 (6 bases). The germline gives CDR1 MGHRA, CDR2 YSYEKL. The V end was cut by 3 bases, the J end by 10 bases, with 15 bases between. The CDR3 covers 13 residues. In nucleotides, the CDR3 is TGCGCCAGCAGCCATCCGGGGACACGGGGAGCTTTCTTT. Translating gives CASSHPGTRGAFF.

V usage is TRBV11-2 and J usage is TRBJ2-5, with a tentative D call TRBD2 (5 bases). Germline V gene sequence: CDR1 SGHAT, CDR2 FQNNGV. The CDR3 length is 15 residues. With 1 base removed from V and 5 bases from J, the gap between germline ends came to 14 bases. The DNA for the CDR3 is TGTGCCAGCAGCTTAGGGACTCTACGGTTGGAGACCCAGTACTTC. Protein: CASSLGTLRLETQYF. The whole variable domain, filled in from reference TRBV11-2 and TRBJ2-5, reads EAGVAQSPRYKIIEKRQSVAFWCNPISGHATLYWYQQILGQGPKLLIQFQNNGVVDDSQLPKDRFSAERLKGVDSTLKIQPAKLEDSAVYLCASSLGTLRLETQYFGPGTRLLVL.

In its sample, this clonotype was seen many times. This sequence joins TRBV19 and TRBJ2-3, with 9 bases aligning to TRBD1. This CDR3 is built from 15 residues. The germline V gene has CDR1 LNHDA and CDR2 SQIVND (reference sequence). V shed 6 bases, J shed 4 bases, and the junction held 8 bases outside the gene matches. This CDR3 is CASRGTGRWPDTQYF. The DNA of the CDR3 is TGTGCCAGTAGGGGGACAGGGAGGTGGCCAGATACGCAGTATTTT.

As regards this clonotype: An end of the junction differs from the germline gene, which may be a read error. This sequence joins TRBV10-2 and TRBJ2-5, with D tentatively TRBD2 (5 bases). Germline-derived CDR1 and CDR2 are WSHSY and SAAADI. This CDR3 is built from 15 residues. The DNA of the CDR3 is TGCGCCAGCAGCCCCCAGACTATGCCCCAAGGGACCCAGTACTTC. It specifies CASSPQTMPQGTQYF.

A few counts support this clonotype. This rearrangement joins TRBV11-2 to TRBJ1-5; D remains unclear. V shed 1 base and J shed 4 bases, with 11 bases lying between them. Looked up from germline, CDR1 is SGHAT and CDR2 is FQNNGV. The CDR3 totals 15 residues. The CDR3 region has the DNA TGTGCCAGCAGCTTAGTGGTTGTTCATAATCAGCCCCAGCATTTT. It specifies CASSLVVVHNQPQHF. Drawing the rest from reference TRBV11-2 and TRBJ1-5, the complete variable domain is EAGVAQSPRYKIIEKRQSVAFWCNPISGHATLYWYQQILGQGPKLLIQFQNNGVVDDSQLPKDRFSAERLKGVDSTLKIQPAKLEDSAVYLCASSLVVVHNQPQHFGDGTRLSIL.

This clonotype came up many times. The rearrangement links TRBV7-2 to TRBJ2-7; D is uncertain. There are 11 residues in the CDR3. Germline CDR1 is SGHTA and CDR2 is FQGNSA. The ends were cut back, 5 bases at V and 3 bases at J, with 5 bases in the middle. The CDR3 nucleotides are TGTGCCAGCAGCCTTATCTACGAGCAGTACTTC. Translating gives CASSLIYEQYF.

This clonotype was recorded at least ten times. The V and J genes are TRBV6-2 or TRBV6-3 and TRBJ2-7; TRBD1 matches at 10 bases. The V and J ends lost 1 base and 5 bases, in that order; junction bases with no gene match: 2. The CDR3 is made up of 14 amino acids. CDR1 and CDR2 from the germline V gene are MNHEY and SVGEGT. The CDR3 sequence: CASSYLTGGDEQYF. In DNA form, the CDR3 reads TGTGCCAGCAGTTACTTGACAGGGGGCGACGAGCAGTACTTC.

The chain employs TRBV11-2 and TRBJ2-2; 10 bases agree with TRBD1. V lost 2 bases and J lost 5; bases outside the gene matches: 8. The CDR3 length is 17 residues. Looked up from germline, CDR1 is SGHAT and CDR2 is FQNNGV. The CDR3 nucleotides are TGTGCCAGCAGCTTACGGTTAGGGACAGGGGTGACCGGGGAGCTGTTTTTT. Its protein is CASSLRLGTGVTGELFF.

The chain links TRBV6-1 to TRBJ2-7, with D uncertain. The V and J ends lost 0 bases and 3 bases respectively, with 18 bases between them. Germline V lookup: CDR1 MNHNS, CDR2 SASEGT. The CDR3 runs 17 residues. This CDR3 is CASSEAIGRALSYEQYF. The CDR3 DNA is TGTGCCAGCAGTGAAGCGATAGGTAGGGCCTTAAGCTACGAGCAGTACTTC.

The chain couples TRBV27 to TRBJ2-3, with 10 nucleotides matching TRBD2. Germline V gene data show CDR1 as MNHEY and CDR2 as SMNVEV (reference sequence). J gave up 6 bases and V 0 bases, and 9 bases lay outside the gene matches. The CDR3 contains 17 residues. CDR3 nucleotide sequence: TGTGCCAGCAGTTTATCCTATCCTAGCGGGGGTTTGGATACGCAGTATTTT. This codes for CASSLSYPSGGLDTQYF.

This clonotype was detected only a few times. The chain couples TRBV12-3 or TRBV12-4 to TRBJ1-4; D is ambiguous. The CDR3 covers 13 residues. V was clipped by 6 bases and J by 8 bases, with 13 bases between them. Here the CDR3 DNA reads TGTGCCAGCAGCCCGCTTGGTAGGGAAAAACTGTTTTTT. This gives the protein CASSPLGREKLFF.

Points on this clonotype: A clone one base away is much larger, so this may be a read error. CDR3 DNA: TGTGCCAGCAGTCCACAGGGCGTTAGGAACACTGAAGCTTCCTTT. Translated: CASSPQGVRNTEASF. V usage is TRBV28 and J usage is TRBJ1-1, with a tentative D call TRBD1 (6 bases). The CDR3 is made up of 15 amino acids. Germline CDR1 MDHEN, CDR2 SYDVKM.

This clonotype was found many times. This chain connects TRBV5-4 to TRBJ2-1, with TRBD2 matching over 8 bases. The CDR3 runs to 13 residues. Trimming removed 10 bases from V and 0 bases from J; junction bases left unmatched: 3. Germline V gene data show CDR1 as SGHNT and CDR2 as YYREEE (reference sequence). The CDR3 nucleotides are TGTGCCTGGCGGGGGGACTCCTACAATGAGCAGTTCTTC. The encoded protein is CAWRGDSYNEQFF.

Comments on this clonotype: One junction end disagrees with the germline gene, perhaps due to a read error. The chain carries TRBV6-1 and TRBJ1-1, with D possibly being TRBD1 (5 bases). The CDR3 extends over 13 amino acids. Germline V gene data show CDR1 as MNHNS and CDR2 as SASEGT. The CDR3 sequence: CASSEGQRPEASF. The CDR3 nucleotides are TGTGCCAGCAGTGAAGGACAGAGACCTGAAGCCTCCTTT.

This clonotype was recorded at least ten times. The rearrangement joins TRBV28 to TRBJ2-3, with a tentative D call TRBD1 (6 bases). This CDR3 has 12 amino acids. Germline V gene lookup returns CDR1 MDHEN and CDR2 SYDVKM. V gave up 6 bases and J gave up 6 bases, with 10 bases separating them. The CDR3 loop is CASRGQSDTQYF. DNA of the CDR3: TGTGCCAGCAGAGGACAGTCCGATACGCAGTATTTT. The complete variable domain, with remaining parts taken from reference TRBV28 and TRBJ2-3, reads DVKVTQSSRYLVKRTGEKVFLECVQDMDHENMFWYRQDPGLGLRLIYFSYDVKMKEKGDIPEGYSVSREKKERFSLILESASTNQTSMYLCASRGQSDTQYFGPGTRLTVL.